Detailed here is one T cell receptor (beta chain). Antigen unknown. This table comes from immunoSEQ multiplex PCR, and its TCRdb copy is limited to in-frame clones, with some not included. The sample contains 71,000 or so clones, about 94% of which appear only once. The data were obtained in a study of OX40 agonist ivuxolimab in advanced cancers. Study summary: At under 85% male, the cohort had a mean age of about 60 years, ranging from about 23 to 80.

Study-level results: Partly responding patients at 0.1-3.0 mg/kg showed some of the smallest clonal expansion. Expanded clones were, on average, more numerous in CD8+ T cells than in CD4+. The antigen specificity of the peripheral T cells (those that were expanded) was not determined.

From germline, CDR1 is MNHEY and CDR2 SMNVEV (reference sequence). The CDR3 extends over 20 amino acids. Germline trimming cut 5 bases from V and 0 bases from J; bases unmatched to any gene: 17. The sequence derives from an adult with an advanced solid tumor such as melanoma, head and neck, liver or kidney cancer. The specimen was CD4+ or CD8+ T cells sorted from blood, collected in a trial of the OX40 agonist ivuxolimab. The gene calls are TRBV27 and TRBJ2-1; TRBD2 aligns across 9 bases. For the CDR3, the DNA is TGTGCCAGCAGTCCCGAACCCGGGACTAGCTCCCTGAGCTCCTACAATGAGCAGTTCTTC. Translating gives CASSPEPGTSSLSSYNEQFF.